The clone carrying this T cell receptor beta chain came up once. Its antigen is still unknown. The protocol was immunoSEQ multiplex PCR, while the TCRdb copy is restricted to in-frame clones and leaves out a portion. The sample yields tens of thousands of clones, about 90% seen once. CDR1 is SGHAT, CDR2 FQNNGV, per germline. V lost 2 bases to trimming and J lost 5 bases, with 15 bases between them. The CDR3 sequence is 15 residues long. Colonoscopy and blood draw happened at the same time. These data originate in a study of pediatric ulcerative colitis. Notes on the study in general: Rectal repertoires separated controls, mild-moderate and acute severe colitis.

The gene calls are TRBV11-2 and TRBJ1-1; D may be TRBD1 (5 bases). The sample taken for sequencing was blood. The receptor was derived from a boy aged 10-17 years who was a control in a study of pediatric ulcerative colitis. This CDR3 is CASSLKEGLRTEAFF. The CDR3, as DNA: TGTGCCAGCAGCTTAAAGGAGGGGTTGAGGACTGAAGCTTTCTTT.